The T cell receptor beta chain under discussion was sequenced for a study of beta chain features in type 1 diabetes (dated by TCRdb to 2017 to 2018). The study in broad terms: Patients and healthy donors did not differ in mean age, gender distribution, total cell number or subset yield. The study compared TCRB repertoires of sorted circulating CD4+ T cell subsets between recently diagnosed type 1 diabetes patients and matched healthy donors. Across all samples, 107,917,701 sorted cells were examined, and cell number per subset correlated strongly with RNA yield. Naive and central memory subsets were obtained from all 30 or so donors, but regulatory and stem cell-like memory subsets were isolated from only 8 patients and roughly 8 healthy donors. What the work shows at the level of the full study, not this receptor alone: Because the HLA sub-analyses included only small numbers of individuals, any influence of HLA type on TCRB rearrangement was left unresolved. Patients with type 1 diabetes made fewer insertions and deleted more nucleotides at VDJ recombination sites, implying thymic rearrangement abnormalities. Naive, central memory and regulatory TCRB repertoires appeared to be more similar among patients than among healthy donors. Type 1 diabetes patients showed a moderate but significant shortening of TCRB CDR3 length in all four CD4+ subsets. Shorter templates might be favored by PCR, yet because patient and control samples were amplified and corrected together, any such skew would affect both groups equally. Because cDNA was sequenced instead of genomic DNA, highly expressing activated cells could be over-represented, though the groups showed no difference in activation or CD3 levels.

This clone was found a few times. The target of this receptor is not known. Per-base qualities were not stored, and no clone one base away is much larger. All of the isolated RNA was reverse transcribed with the High Capacity cDNA Reverse Transcription Kit, so expressed TCRB transcripts were sequenced. Deep immunoSEQ sequencing was applied to naive, central memory and regulatory T cell samples, giving an average of about 3.8 million total reads per sample. Sorted cells were lysed in RLT buffer and RNA was extracted with DNase-treated RNeasy Micro or Mini kits, depending on cell number. To prevent cross-contamination, each cell subset was processed individually, whereas patient and healthy donor samples were processed jointly. TCRB sequences were amplified from cDNA with the immunoSEQ multiplex PCR, producing 87-bp fragments spanning the CDR3 region. The amplicons were sequenced using the Illumina HiSeq platform. The original methods were these. PCR bias was corrected computationally using synthetic template baselines, and reads within Hamming distance 2 were collapsed, with unmergeable singletons discarded. Reads were aligned against IMGT so that V, D and J genes, CDR3 length and insertions or deletions at six rearrangement sites could be assigned. Within each subset, clonotype counts were normalized to sorted cell number, after which true diversity and Gini coefficients were computed with the tcR R package. The overlap coefficient, calculated on TCRB nucleotide sequences, was used to measure repertoire sharing. In TCRdb, the immuneACCESS table is reduced to in-frame sequences with V and J assigned. These tables do not hold every clone; where another copy was compared, an unresolved V gene accounts for under half, and the others remain unexplained. V and J calls and clone size follow that table, whereas D and trimming were derived from the DNA. The sample yields approximately 140,000 clones; roughly 7.2% were counted once. Jointly, the top ten make up more than 1.1% of the sample.

A single peripheral blood draw of around 0.11 L on average was collected from each donor into heparinised tubes. A BD FACSAria II was used to sort naive, central memory, regulatory and stem cell-like memory CD4+ T cells with a panel that included CD45RO, CCR7, CD25, CD127, CD95 and CD27. Purity was above 95% for every sorted population. PBMCs were separated immediately by Lymphoprep density gradient centrifugation and were stained directly, without being cultured. So that batch effects would be minimized, each experiment stained and sorted samples in pairs, pairing one healthy donor with one patient. The source of this sequence is a woman aged 30 to 39 in good health. Sequencing input: central memory CD4+ T cells from blood.

The encoded CDR3 is CASSADRMNTEAFF. At the DNA level, the sequence is TGTGCCAGCAGCGCCGACAGGATGAACACTGAAGCTTTCTTT. This chain is built from TRBV9 and TRBJ1-1; tentative D gene TRBD1, with 6 bases matching. The germline V gene gives CDR1 as SGDLS and CDR2 as YYNGEE. V drops 3 bases and J drops 0 bases, leaving 9 bases in between. From the cysteine up to the phenylalanine, the CDR3 has a length of 14 residues. Just the 42-base CDR3 DNA is kept, in frame starting at base 1. Joined to the reference TRBV9 and TRBJ1-1 proteins, this CDR3 gives the full variable domain: DSGVTQTPKHLITATGQRVTLRCSPRSGDLSVYWYQQSLDQGLQFLIQYYNGEERAKGNILERFSAQQFPDLHSELNLSSLELGDSALYFCASSADRMNTEAFFGQGTRLTVV.